This T cell receptor (beta chain) emerged from a study of Ad26.COV2.S vaccination and SARS-CoV-2 variants. Turning to the study itself: The donor was enrolled in the Ad26.COV2.S arm of the COV1001 trial. Findings and limits, study-wide: People who got the vaccine or the placebo had similar non-spike TCR breadth.

Libraries were prepared by immunoSEQ multiplex PCR; TCRdb keeps only in-frame clonotypes and omits some of them. The sample includes roughly 410,000 clones, approximately 83% seen only once; the top ten take roughly 7.4%. Germline V gives CDR1 KGHSH, CDR2 LQKENI. V lost 6 bases and J lost 2, with 13 bases in between. This CDR3 is built from 14 residues. The treatment was: about 20 received Ad26.COV2.S at low or high dose, single or two shots; five or six received placebo; per-sample allocation not given. Sampling took place 63 days after the first vaccine or placebo injection. The donor's status was that of an adult aged 18-55 years in Boston. Participants' vaccine, an Ad26 vector, delivered Wuhan-strain SARS-CoV-2 spike. Remarks on this clone: Its target is not known.

The TCR was taken from a person aged 18-60 years who received the Ad26.COV2.S COVID-19 vaccine or a placebo. V and J are TRBV18 and TRBJ2-5; tentatively, D is TRBD1 (7 bases). The source was peripheral blood, collected in a trial of Ad26.COV2.S vaccine versus placebo. CDR3 region: CASSLTGRQETQYF. CDR3 sequence (DNA): TGTGCCAGCTCCCTGACAGGGAGGCAAGAGACCCAGTACTTC.